This TCR beta chain came from a study of shared clonotypes between healthy human individuals. V was pared by 2 bases and J by 3 bases, with 17 bases between. This CDR3 spans 16 amino acids. Per the germline V gene, CDR1 is SGHRS and CDR2 is YFSETQ. General study findings and limits: Researchers found naive subsets generally carried larger estimated richness than memory subsets.

Points on this clone: No antigen is known for it.

CD45RA-negative memory and CD45RA+ naive subsets were split from the CD4+ cells. Produced via immunoSEQ multiplex PCR; TCRdb's table is partial and in-frame only. The sample lists more than 1,200,000 clones; approximately 98.5% were seen once. The clonotype was recovered from a young man in good health. This chain uses TRBV5-1 with TRBJ2-5; D unclear. Material for sequencing was naive CD4+ T cells sorted from blood. Subset defined: CD45RA+ positively selected. The CDR3 reads CASSFFYKVVEETQYF. As DNA, the CDR3 is TGCGCCAGCAGCTTCTTTTACAAGGTGGTTGAAGAGACCCAGTACTTC.